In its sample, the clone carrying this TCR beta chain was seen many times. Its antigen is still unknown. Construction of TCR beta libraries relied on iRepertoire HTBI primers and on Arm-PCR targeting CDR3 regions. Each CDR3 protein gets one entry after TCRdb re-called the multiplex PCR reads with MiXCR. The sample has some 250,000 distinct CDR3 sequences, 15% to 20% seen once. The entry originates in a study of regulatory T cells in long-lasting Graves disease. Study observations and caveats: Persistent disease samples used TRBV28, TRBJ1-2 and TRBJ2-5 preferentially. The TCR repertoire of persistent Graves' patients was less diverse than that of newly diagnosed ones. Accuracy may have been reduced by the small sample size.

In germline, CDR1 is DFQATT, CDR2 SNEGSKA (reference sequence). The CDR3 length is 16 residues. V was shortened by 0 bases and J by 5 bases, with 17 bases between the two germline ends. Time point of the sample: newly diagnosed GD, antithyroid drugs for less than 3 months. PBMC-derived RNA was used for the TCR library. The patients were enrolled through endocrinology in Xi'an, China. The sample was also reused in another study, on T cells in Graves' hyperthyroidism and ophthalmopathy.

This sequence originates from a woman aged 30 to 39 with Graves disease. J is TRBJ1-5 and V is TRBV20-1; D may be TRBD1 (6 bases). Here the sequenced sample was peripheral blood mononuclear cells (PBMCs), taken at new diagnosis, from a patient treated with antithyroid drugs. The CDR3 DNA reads TGCAGTGCTAGAGATGGTGGGGGGGGCTTTGATCAGCCCCAGCATTTT. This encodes CSARDGGGGFDQPQHF.